The entry below describes one TCR beta chain. What it binds is unknown. After isolation, RNA underwent reverse transcription to generate cDNA as the sequencing template. Profiled with immunoSEQ multiplex PCR; TCRdb holds only in-frame clones, not every one. The sample records 200,000 or so clones, 35% to 40% being singletons. Specified treatment: oral pan-JAK inhibitor, 5-10 mg twice daily. This sample was included in a study of CD8+ T cells in alopecia areata. Study-wide context: Treated individuals took tofacitinib by mouth, 5 to 10 mg twice daily. The share of scalp area affected provided the severity score for treated patients.

Study-wide points: Many expanded lesional clones persisted in scalp and blood during tofacitinib. Researchers report lesional scalp, most notably alopecia totalis/universalis, outstripped normal scalp in clonality.

Germline V CDR1 and CDR2: SGHVS, FQNEAQ. The CDR3 extends over 16 amino acids. V shed 1 base and J shed 2 bases, with 12 bases lying between them. Sequences were derived from CD4+ T cells sorted from blood, sampled around week 31, from a patient treated with tofacitinib. The chain links TRBV7-8 to TRBJ1-5; TRBD1 is a possible D gene (6 bases). The receptor was derived from a human donor with alopecia areata. CDR3 in DNA: TGTGCCAGCAGCTTAGGAGTCAGGGGAGGCAATCAGCCCCAGCATTTT. Translation: CASSLGVRGGNQPQHF.